This passage covers 28 T cell receptor beta chains from one sample sequenced in a study of cytomegalovirus exposure and HLA in healthy donors. PCR employed 60 Vbeta and 13 Jbeta primers. Sequencing was performed with immunoSEQ multiplex PCR; in TCRdb, only in-frame clones are kept and a portion is missing. The data show roughly 140,000 clones, with 70% to 85% seen just once and approximately 3.6% held by the top ten. Sequencing was performed on PBMCs. The receptor set was obtained from a male donor in good health and CMV-seronegative.

This clone was recorded only once. This chain connects TRBV19 to TRBJ2-5; 9 bases line up with TRBD1. CDR3 length equals 13 residues. The V gene's germline CDR1 is LNHDA and CDR2 SQIVND (reference sequence). In DNA, the CDR3 is TGTGCAGCGGGGACAGGGATCTGGGAGACCCAGTACTTC. Amino acids: CAAGTGIWETQYF.

V is TRBV29-1 and J is TRBJ2-2, with a tentative D call TRBD1 (5 bases). V lost 4 bases to trimming and J lost 0 bases, with 9 bases between them. CDR3 length: 14 amino acids. Germline V gives CDR1 SQVTM, CDR2 ANQGSEA. DNA of the CDR3: TGCAGCGTTGGACAGATCGCGAACACCGGGGAGCTGTTTTTT. Translated, it gives CSVGQIANTGELFF.

This chain links TRBV6-1 with TRBJ2-7, with 9 bases identical to TRBD1. Trimming took 5 bases from V and 1 from J; bases not matched to a gene: 6. CDR3 length: 15 amino acids. Germline V lookup: CDR1 MNHNS, CDR2 SASEGT. This CDR3 reads CASSLRDRESYEQYF. Here the CDR3 DNA reads TGTGCCAGCAGTCTCCGGGACAGGGAGTCCTACGAGCAGTACTTC.

The chain is built from TRBV6-6 and TRBJ2-7, with 9 bases that match TRBD2. Germline trimming cut 6 bases from V and 6 bases from J; bases unmatched to any gene: 6. The germline gives CDR1 MNHNY, CDR2 SVGAGI (reference sequence). The CDR3 extends over 13 amino acids. DNA of the CDR3: TGTGCCAGCAGCCCGGGACTAGCAGCCGAGCAGTACTTC. Translated: CASSPGLAAEQYF.

The gene calls are TRBV5-8 and TRBJ2-7; D remains ambiguous. The CDR3 has 16 amino acids. CDR1 SGHTS and CDR2 YDEGEE come from the germline V gene. V was shortened by 0 bases and J by 6 bases, with 19 bases between the two germline ends. The CDR3 sequence is CASSLAAPSRLGEQYF. CDR3 nucleotides: TGTGCCAGCAGCTTGGCTGCTCCGTCAAGGCTAGGCGAGCAGTACTTC.

The chain uses TRBV7-6 and TRBJ2-3; 7 positions agree with TRBD2. This CDR3 is 15 amino acids long. Germline V gene lookup returns CDR1 SGHVS and CDR2 FNYEAQ. Trimming cost V 2 bases and J 4 bases; bases outside gene matches: 6. The CDR3 loop reads CASSLMGGRSDTQYF. CDR3 bases: TGTGCCAGCAGCTTAATGGGCGGGAGATCAGATACGCAGTATTTT.

This clone has only a few counts. CDR3 loop: CASSLAVSIQNTGELFF. The CDR3 DNA is TGCGCCAGCAGCTTGGCAGTGTCCATTCAGAACACCGGGGAGCTGTTTTTT. The J gene is TRBJ2-2, the V gene TRBV5-1, with D uncertain. V lost 0 bases, J lost 1 base, and 13 bases lay in between. CDR3 size: 17 residues. Per the germline V gene, CDR1 is SGHRS and CDR2 is YFSETQ.

The chain joins TRBV4-1 to TRBJ2-7; D might be TRBD2 (6 bases). Trimming stripped 4 bases from V and 12 bases from J, with 31 bases between. Looked up from germline, CDR1 is MGHRA and CDR2 is YSYEKL. CDR3 length: 17 amino acids. DNA for the CDR3: TGCGCCAGCAGCCCACTAACAACGCCCGGGCGGGGAGACGCGCCGTACTTC. Protein sequence: CASSPLTTPGRGDAPYF.

The chain has TRBV19 and TRBJ1-1; no reliable D call. Germline-derived CDR1 and CDR2 are LNHDA and SQIVND (reference sequence). The CDR3 is 13 amino acids. V shed 3 bases and J shed 3 bases, with 8 bases lying between them. CDR3 sequence reads: CASSIRGDTEAFF. DNA of the CDR3: TGTGCCAGTAGTATCCGCGGCGACACTGAAGCTTTCTTT.

This clone was counted only a few times. V usage is TRBV11-2 and J usage is TRBJ2-3, with a weak D call TRBD1 (6 bases). V lost 5 bases to trimming and J lost 5 bases, with 26 bases between them. Germline assignment: CDR1 SGHAT and CDR2 FQNNGV. The CDR3 totals 18 residues. The CDR3 DNA follows: TGTGCCAGCAGCCACTTAGGGGGAGCAGCAGGGGATGGAGATACGCAGTATTTT. Translated, it gives CASSHLGGAAGDGDTQYF.

V gene TRBV5-1 combines with J gene TRBJ2-7; 10 positions agree with TRBD1. The V gene's germline CDR1 is SGHRS and CDR2 YFSETQ. Unmatched junction bases numbered 10, after V lost 0 bases and J lost 4 bases. The length of the CDR3 is 17 residues. The CDR3 DNA is TGCGCCAGCAGCTTGGATATCGGGGACAGGGGTCTTTACGAGCAGTACTTC. Its translation is CASSLDIGDRGLYEQYF. The whole variable domain, filled in from reference TRBV5-1 and TRBJ2-7, reads KAGVTQTPRYLIKTRGQQVTLSCSPISGHRSVSWYQQTPGQGLQFLFEYFSETQRNKGNFPGRFSGRQFSNSRSEMNVSTLELGDSALYLCASSLDIGDRGLYEQYFGPGTRLTVT.

The chain carries TRBV30 and TRBJ2-2, with 7 bases fitting TRBD1. The V and J ends lost 1 base and 4 bases, in that order; junction bases with no gene match: 6. This CDR3 region has 15 residues. Germline values: CDR1 GTSNPN, CDR2 SVGIG (reference sequence). In DNA form, the CDR3 reads TGTGCCTGGAGTGATAGGGACAGTATCACCGGGGAGCTGTTTTTT. Translation: CAWSDRDSITGELFF.

This chain joins TRBV6-1 and TRBJ1-1; no firm D call. Trimming pared 6 bases from V and 0 bases from J, leaving 8 bases between. This CDR3 contains 13 residues. Germline V gene data show CDR1 as MNHNS and CDR2 as SASEGT. CDR3 residues: CASRHDMNTEAFF. As DNA, the CDR3 is TGTGCCAGCAGACACGACATGAACACTGAAGCTTTCTTT.

The chain uses TRBV19 and TRBJ2-1, with 10 bases identical to TRBD2. The CDR3 is made up of 18 amino acids. CDR1 LNHDA and CDR2 SQIVND come from the germline V gene (reference sequence). Trimming at V came to 3 bases and at J to 3 bases, leaving 11 bases not matched to a gene. The CDR3, as DNA: TGTGCCAGTAGTATCATCATTAGGACTAGCGGAGTCTACAATGAGCAGTTCTTC. It codes for CASSIIIRTSGVYNEQFF.

This clone was observed once. The V call is TRBV28, the J call TRBJ1-5; 7 bases map to TRBD1. The CDR3 has 14 amino acids. The germline V gene encodes CDR1 MDHEN and CDR2 SYDVKM. The V segment lost 6 bases and the J segment 5 bases; nucleotides outside the gene matches: 7. CDR3 sequence reads: CASRQGGVHQPQHF. In DNA, the CDR3 is TGTGCCAGCAGACAAGGGGGCGTTCATCAGCCCCAGCATTTT.

V gene TRBV27 combines with J gene TRBJ1-4, with TRBD1 matching over 7 bases. Trimming took 6 bases from V and 6 from J; bases not matched to a gene: 7. The CDR3 is made up of 14 amino acids. From germline, CDR1 is MNHEY and CDR2 SMNVEV (reference sequence). CDR3 region: CASRRQGGHEKLFF. The CDR3 coding sequence is TGTGCCAGCAGGCGACAGGGAGGCCATGAAAAACTGTTTTTT.

The V gene is TRBV15, the J gene TRBJ2-7, with a possible D match to TRBD2 (5 bases). V was shortened by 1 base and J by 3 bases, with 7 bases between the two germline ends. The V gene's germline CDR1 is LNHNV and CDR2 YYDKDF (reference sequence). CDR3 size: 13 residues. The CDR3 bases are TGTGCCACCAGCAGAGTCCGGGACTACGAGCAGTACTTC. This codes for CATSRVRDYEQYF.

The chain couples TRBV28 to TRBJ1-2, with D possibly matching TRBD1 (5 bases). The CDR3 totals 15 residues. Germline lookup yields CDR1 MDHEN and CDR2 SYDVKM. V lost 3 bases, J lost 2 bases, and 13 bases lay in between. CDR3 sequence reads: CASSFRWGVNYGYTF. In nucleotides, the CDR3 is TGTGCCAGCAGTTTTCGGTGGGGGGTGAACTATGGCTACACCTTC.

V and J are TRBV7-2 and TRBJ1-1; D may be TRBD1 (6 bases). Germline assignment: CDR1 SGHTA and CDR2 FQGNSA. V dropped 2 bases and J dropped 4 bases, with 26 bases sitting between them. The CDR3 totals 19 residues. CDR3 nucleotide sequence: TGTGCCAGCAGCTTAAAGTCCTACAGGGTATCTTCGGCGACCACTGAAGCTTTCTTT. Protein: CASSLKSYRVSSATTEAFF.

The chain carries TRBV30 and TRBJ1-2, with D perhaps matching TRBD1 (5 bases). CDR1 and CDR2 (germline): GTSNPN, SVGIG (reference sequence). With 1 base removed from V and 6 bases from J, the gap between germline ends came to 9 bases. The CDR3 contains 12 residues. The CDR3 nucleotides read TGTGCCTGGAGTGCCAGGGATAATGGCTACACCTTC. It yields the protein CAWSARDNGYTF.

CDR3 sequence reads: CASSEVQGIQPQHF. For the CDR3, the DNA is TGTGCCAGCAGTGAGGTCCAGGGGATACAGCCCCAGCATTTT. The chain couples TRBV2 to TRBJ1-5; D might be TRBD1 (6 bases). The CDR3 has 14 residues. Germline CDR1 reads SNHLY; CDR2 reads FYNNEI. With 3 bases removed from V and 7 bases from J, the gap between germline ends came to 13 bases.

The chain recombines TRBV10-2 with TRBJ2-3; 7 nucleotides line up with TRBD2. V shed 8 bases and J 4 bases; nucleotides not matched to a gene: 6. The CDR3 covers 13 residues. Germline lookup yields CDR1 WSHSY and CDR2 SAAADI. The CDR3 region has the DNA TGCGCCAGCGGCGGGAGTTGGGCAGATACGCAGTATTTT. Encoded protein: CASGGSWADTQYF.

The chain recombines TRBV4-1 with TRBJ1-1, with D perhaps TRBD1 (5 bases). The V gene lost 3 bases and the J gene lost 2 bases, with 10 bases spanning the gap. CDR1 and CDR2 (germline): MGHRA, YSYEKL. This CDR3 comprises 14 residues. Written as DNA, the CDR3 is TGCGCCAGCAGCCATTTAGGGGAAAACACTGAAGCTTTCTTT. This codes for CASSHLGENTEAFF.

The V gene is TRBV9, the J gene TRBJ2-5; D is ambiguous. The germline CDR1 and CDR2 sequences are SGDLS and YYNGEE. The germline V and J ends were trimmed by 4 bases and 0 bases, with 4 bases remaining between them. The CDR3 spans 12 residues. The CDR3 region is CASSPDQETQYF. In DNA form, the CDR3 reads TGTGCCAGCAGCCCCGACCAAGAGACCCAGTACTTC.

The gene calls are TRBV7-2 and TRBJ2-7; possibly TRBD2 for D (5 bases). Germline V gene data show CDR1 as SGHTA and CDR2 as FQGNSA. The CDR3 is made up of 14 amino acids. Trimming took off 5 bases at V and 2 bases at J, with 13 bases between the two ends. DNA of the CDR3: TGTGCCAGCAGCCCCTCCCGGGGTGCCTACGAGCAGTACTTC. Translated, it gives CASSPSRGAYEQYF.

The chain recombines TRBV7-2 with TRBJ2-7; D uncertain. The CDR3 has 13 amino acids. With 3 bases removed from V and 3 bases from J, the gap between germline ends came to 9 bases. Germline V gene data show CDR1 as SGHTA and CDR2 as FQGNSA. This chain's CDR3 is CASSFSAGYEQYF. CDR3 DNA: TGTGCCAGCAGCTTCTCGGCAGGCTACGAGCAGTACTTC.

The rearrangement joins TRBV19 to TRBJ1-1, with D perhaps TRBD1 (6 bases). CDR3 length: 14 amino acids. Trimming cost V 8 bases and J 0 bases, with 13 bases left between them. The V gene's germline CDR1 is LNHDA and CDR2 SQIVND (reference sequence). CDR3: CASSLTGMNTEAFF. CDR3 bases: TGTGCCAGTTCATTAACAGGGATGAACACTGAAGCTTTCTTT.

The chain joins TRBV6-5 to TRBJ1-2; D is undetermined. The CDR3 spans 15 residues. V dropped 2 bases and J dropped 6 bases, with 16 bases sitting between them. Germline lookup yields CDR1 MNHEY and CDR2 SVGAGI. The CDR3 protein is CASSYGPRVPDGYTF. The CDR3 DNA reads TGTGCCAGCAGTTACGGTCCGAGGGTACCGGATGGCTACACCTTC.